The 23 T cell receptor beta chains below were found in one sample sequenced in a study of blood T cell repertoires in COVID-19. The assay was immunoSEQ multiplex PCR, and TCRdb's table has in-frame clones only and misses some. The sample lists over 150,000 clones, more than 70% seen once, with roughly a sixth in the top ten. The sample consisted of peripheral blood. All receptors derive from a man aged 50-59 years with COVID-19, enrolled during active disease.

The chain couples TRBV7-2 to TRBJ2-1; 7 bases fit TRBD1. The trim removed 0 bases at V and 7 bases at J, leaving 12 bases unmatched. Germline-derived CDR1 and CDR2 are SGHTA and FQGNSA. This CDR3 region has 17 residues. The CDR3 nucleotides read TGTGCCAGCAGCTTAGCGGGGACAGCTCTAACGTGGAATGAGCAGTTCTTC. Residues: CASSLAGTALTWNEQFF.

The chain joins TRBV18 to TRBJ2-5; maybe TRBD2 (6 bases). This CDR3 is built from 14 residues. CDR1 and CDR2 from the germline V gene are KGHSH and LQKENI. V was shortened by 3 bases and J by 3 bases, with 11 bases between the two germline ends. CDR3 sequence reads: CASSPDSGEETQYF. CDR3 bases: TGTGCCAGCTCACCGGACTCGGGAGAAGAGACCCAGTACTTC.

The chain has TRBV6-1 and TRBJ1-2, with D maybe TRBD1 (6 bases). CDR1 MNHNS and CDR2 SASEGT come from the germline V gene. Trimming shortened V by 2 bases and J by 2 bases, and 12 bases separated the two germline ends. CDR3 size: 15 residues. The CDR3 region has the DNA TGTGCCAGCAGTGAATCCGCGGGGGGCAACTATGGCTACACCTTC. Protein: CASSESAGGNYGYTF.

For the CDR3, the DNA is TGTGCCAGCAGCATAGCGGTACAAGAGACCCAGTACTTC. Translation gives CASSIAVQETQYF. The rearrangement links TRBV12-3 or TRBV12-4 to TRBJ2-5; TRBD2 is a possible D gene (6 bases). CDR3 length: 13 amino acids. Trimming stripped 6 bases from V and 2 bases from J, with 10 bases between.

The V call is TRBV6-2 or TRBV6-3, the J call TRBJ2-2; TRBD1 agrees at 7 bases. J gave up 7 bases and V 0 bases, and 8 bases lay outside the gene matches. The CDR3 has 16 amino acids. Per germline, CDR1 MNHEY and CDR2 SVGEGT. The CDR3 region is CASSYSLRGKSGELFF. The DNA for the CDR3 is TGTGCCAGCAGTTACTCGCTCAGGGGGAAAAGCGGGGAGCTGTTTTTT.

The chain carries TRBV18 and TRBJ2-3, with D possibly TRBD1 on 6 matching bases. The V gene's germline CDR1 is KGHSH and CDR2 LQKENI. The V end lost 5 bases, the J end lost 1 base, and 10 bases lay between the germline ends. The CDR3 loop spans 14 amino acids. The CDR3 coding sequence is TGTGCCAGCTCATCCGGACAGCGCACAGATACGCAGTATTTT. Amino acids: CASSSGQRTDTQYF.

In its sample, this clone was seen a few times. The chain has TRBV5-6 and TRBJ2-7; D possibly corresponds to TRBD2 (5 bases). The CDR3 totals 14 residues. V was shortened by 3 bases and J by 6 bases, with 16 bases between the two germline ends. CDR1 is SGHDT and CDR2 is YYEEEE in the germline V gene. CDR3 bases: TGTGCCAGCAGCTCGTACGGGAATCTGGGCGAGCAGTACTTC. It specifies CASSSYGNLGEQYF.

CDR3 loop: CASRELAGGLSGELFF. The CDR3 nucleotides read TGTGCCAGCAGAGAACTAGCGGGGGGGCTCTCCGGGGAGCTGTTTTTT. V and J are TRBV2 and TRBJ2-2; 13 bases map to TRBD2. Germline CDR1 reads SNHLY; CDR2 reads FYNNEI. The length of the CDR3 is 16 residues. Germline trimming cut 6 bases from V and 6 bases from J; bases unmatched to any gene: 7.

V usage is TRBV5-1 and J usage is TRBJ2-2; TRBD2 might be the D (6 bases). The CDR3 contains 16 residues. Germline values: CDR1 SGHRS, CDR2 YFSETQ. Deletions cut 1 base from V and 0 bases from J, with 10 bases between. CDR3 region: CASSLMGGANTGELFF. DNA of the CDR3: TGCGCCAGCAGCTTGATGGGCGGGGCGAACACCGGGGAGCTGTTTTTT.

The chain carries TRBV19 and TRBJ1-1; D may be TRBD1 (5 bases). Germline-derived CDR1 and CDR2 are LNHDA and SQIVND (reference sequence). The CDR3 consists of 15 residues. V was pared by 3 bases and J by 5 bases, with 16 bases between. The CDR3 DNA reads TGTGCCAGTAGTATGGGTGGGGCGGGGCAGACTGAAGCTTTCTTT. It yields the protein CASSMGGAGQTEAFF.

This clone was seen only once. The chain joins TRBV2 to TRBJ2-1, with 9 bases aligning to TRBD1. With V trimmed by 7 bases and J by 0 bases, 4 bases remained unmatched. This CDR3 comprises 15 residues. The germline CDR1 and CDR2 sequences are SNHLY and FYNNEI. CDR3 DNA sequence: TGTGCCAGCAAGCCGGGACAGGGCTCCTACAATGAGCAGTTCTTC. It specifies CASKPGQGSYNEQFF.

The gene calls are TRBV5-1 and TRBJ2-3, with 7 bases that match TRBD2. The germline CDR1 and CDR2 sequences are SGHRS and YFSETQ. This CDR3 comprises 15 residues. V lost 4 bases and J lost 3; bases outside the gene matches: 8. CDR3 DNA sequence: TGCGCCAGCAGCCGGACTAGGCCTTCAACAGATACGCAGTATTTT. The encoded protein is CASSRTRPSTDTQYF.

The CDR3 coding sequence is TGTGCCATCAGCTCAGGCCAAGAGACCCAGTACTTC. It specifies CAISSGQETQYF. The chain uses TRBV10-3 and TRBJ2-5; unclear D gene. CDR3 length: 12 amino acids. V shed 6 bases and J shed 1 base, with 6 bases lying between them. Germline CDR1 reads ENHRY; CDR2 reads SYGVKD.

V usage is TRBV5-6 and J usage is TRBJ1-6; D possibly corresponds to TRBD1 (5 bases). Trimming shortened V by 2 bases and J by 8 bases, and 11 bases separated the two germline ends. The CDR3 totals 14 residues. Germline-derived CDR1 and CDR2 are SGHDT and YYEEEE. The CDR3 spells CASSFLQGYSPLHF. The CDR3 DNA reads as TGTGCCAGCAGCTTCCTGCAGGGATATTCACCCCTCCACTTT.

The chain recombines TRBV5-6 with TRBJ2-3; the D gene is possibly TRBD2 (6 bases). V gave up 3 bases and J gave up 1 base, with 15 bases separating them. CDR3 length: 16 residues. Germline V CDR1 and CDR2: SGHDT, YYEEEE. CDR3 protein: CASSSPGGSGTDTQYF. The CDR3 DNA reads as TGTGCCAGCAGCTCCCCCGGGGGTAGCGGCACAGATACGCAGTATTTT.

The chain is built from TRBV6-2 or TRBV6-3 and TRBJ1-3, with D hard to call. The germline CDR1 and CDR2 sequences are MNHEY and SVGEGT. Trimming took 5 bases from V and 2 from J, leaving 16 bases between them. The CDR3 is made up of 16 amino acids. The CDR3 loop reads CASSPRGNYAGNTIYF. The CDR3 DNA sequence: TGTGCCAGCAGTCCCCGAGGAAACTATGCTGGAAACACCATATATTTT.

CDR3 sequence reads: CASSQDRAYGYTF. The CDR3 DNA follows: TGCGCCAGCAGCCAAGACAGGGCTTATGGCTACACCTTC. The chain recombines TRBV4-1 with TRBJ1-2, with D possibly being TRBD1 (5 bases). The CDR3 loop spans 13 amino acids. V shed 0 bases and J shed 5 bases, with 7 bases lying between them. Germline V CDR1 and CDR2: MGHRA, YSYEKL.

The genes are TRBV27 and TRBJ2-7; TRBD2 matches at 8 bases. J lost 4 bases, V lost 5 bases, and 1 base had no gene match. The CDR3 extends over 12 amino acids. Germline lookup yields CDR1 MNHEY and CDR2 SMNVEV (reference sequence). The CDR3 protein is CASSSGSYEQYF. CDR3 bases: TGTGCCAGCAGTAGCGGGAGTTACGAGCAGTACTTC.

The chain employs TRBV5-1 and TRBJ2-5; D is ambiguous. Trimming left V 4 bases short and J 13 bases short, with 20 bases between. The CDR3 sequence is 13 residues long. The germline gives CDR1 SGHRS, CDR2 YFSETQ. The CDR3 DNA is TGCGCCAGCAGCCTTGACGGCACCCAGGCCCTGTACTTC. This encodes CASSLDGTQALYF.

This clone was counted a single time. V and J are TRBV6-5 and TRBJ2-3, with D maybe TRBD2 (5 bases). The CDR3 is 14 amino acids. V dropped 6 bases and J dropped 1 base, with 11 bases sitting between them. Germline CDR1 reads MNHEY; CDR2 reads SVGAGI. The CDR3 nucleotides are TGTGCCAGCAGACCCGGGATGGGCACAGATACGCAGTATTTT. It encodes CASRPGMGTDTQYF.

V usage is TRBV24-1 and J usage is TRBJ2-7; no firm D call. The V gene's germline CDR1 is KGHDR and CDR2 SFDVKD. Trimming took off 2 bases at V and 0 bases at J, with 13 bases between the two ends. This CDR3 contains 16 residues. Here the CDR3 reads CATSDSCSLRSYEQYF. The CDR3 coding sequence is TGTGCCACCAGTGATTCCTGTTCCCTTCGCTCCTACGAGCAGTACTTC.

The chain recombines TRBV28 with TRBJ2-4, with a weak D call TRBD1 (5 bases). V lost 6 bases to trimming and J lost 8 bases, with 14 bases between them. This CDR3 region has 13 residues. The germline V gene encodes CDR1 MDHEN and CDR2 SYDVKM. The CDR3 coding sequence is TGTGCCAGCAGCTCTCATGGGGCGGACATTCAGTACTTC. This gives the protein CASSSHGADIQYF.

V is TRBV5-4 and J is TRBJ2-3, with D tentatively TRBD2 (5 bases). The V gene's germline CDR1 is SGHNT and CDR2 YYREEE (reference sequence). The CDR3 covers 16 residues. V shed 0 bases and J shed 4 bases, with 15 bases lying between them. In DNA, the CDR3 is TGTGCCAGCAGCTTGGCTCTAGCAGGTCGGGCAGATACGCAGTATTTT. Its protein is CASSLALAGRADTQYF.